These 19 T cell receptor beta chains were sequenced from one sample in a study of radiotherapy plus CTLA-4 blockade in lung cancer (dated by TCRdb to 2016 to 2019). Libraries were constructed by the immunoSEQ multiplex PCR assay. TCRdb re-hosts the immuneACCESS table, in-frame sequences only. Its copies lack some clones; in the studies checked, an unresolved V gene accounts for under half of them, and the cause for the rest is not known. For this sample the table gives roughly 93,000 clones, of which 82% were detected only once. Of the sample, roughly 3.5% is held by the ten largest clones. The sequencing used peripheral blood, collected from a patient treated with radiotherapy plus ipilimumab. These receptors came from a human donor with non-small cell lung cancer who had a partial response to radiotherapy plus ipilimumab.

The rearrangement uses TRBV2 and TRBJ2-5; D is perhaps TRBD2 (6 bases). The V end lost 4 bases, the J end lost 2 bases, and 8 bases lay between the germline ends. This CDR3 region has 13 residues. Germline loops: CDR1 SNHLY, CDR2 FYNNEI. The CDR3 coding sequence is TGTGCCAGCAGTGGGGGACTTCAAGAGACCCAGTACTTC. Translating gives CASSGGLQETQYF.

This rearrangement joins TRBV20-1 to TRBJ2-7; D call uncertain. Per the germline V gene, CDR1 is DFQATT and CDR2 is SNEGSKA (reference sequence). With 0 bases removed from V and 7 bases from J, the gap between germline ends came to 7 bases. The CDR3 covers 11 residues. The CDR3 sequence is CSARESAEQYF. Here the CDR3 DNA reads TGCAGTGCTAGAGAGAGCGCAGAGCAGTACTTC.

The chain employs TRBV9 and TRBJ2-3; 13 nucleotides line up with TRBD2. This CDR3 has 15 amino acids. Germline-derived CDR1 and CDR2 are SGDLS and YYNGEE. V gave up 0 bases and J gave up 11 bases; unmatched junction bases: 6. As DNA, the CDR3 is TGTGCCAGCAGCGTAGAAGGACTAGCGGGAGTTCAGCAGTATTTT. It codes for CASSVEGLAGVQQYF.

The gene calls are TRBV27 and TRBJ1-1, with TRBD1 as a possible D gene (6 bases). This CDR3 spans 16 amino acids. V dropped 3 bases and J dropped 0 bases, with 14 bases sitting between them. From germline, CDR1 is MNHEY and CDR2 SMNVEV (reference sequence). CDR3 in DNA: TGTGCCAGCAGTTTGGGGAACAGGGCCATGAACACTGAAGCTTTCTTT. This sequence encodes CASSLGNRAMNTEAFF.

V usage is TRBV10-1 and J usage is TRBJ1-5; D might be TRBD1 (6 bases). V was pared by 2 bases and J by 7 bases, with 12 bases between. Germline V gives CDR1 WNHNN, CDR2 SYGVQD (reference sequence). The CDR3 sequence is 14 residues long. Written as DNA, the CDR3 is TGCGCCAGCAGTGAGGGGGGCGAAGGGCAGCCCCAGCATTTT. Protein product: CASSEGGEGQPQHF.

The chain carries TRBV25-1 and TRBJ2-7; D remains ambiguous. Germline-derived CDR1 and CDR2 are MGHDK and SYGVNS. V lost 6 bases to trimming and J lost 1 base, with 10 bases between them. This CDR3 is built from 13 residues. This CDR3 reads CASSPVRSYEQYF. CDR3 coding DNA: TGTGCCAGCAGCCCTGTCCGGTCCTACGAGCAGTACTTC.

The chain has TRBV19 and TRBJ1-5, with 9 bases aligning to TRBD1. The V and J ends lost 3 bases and 3 bases, in that order; junction bases with no gene match: 3. There are 15 residues in the CDR3. Germline CDR1 reads LNHDA; CDR2 reads SQIVND (reference sequence). The CDR3 sequence is CASSIHRGPNQPQHF. The CDR3 nucleotides read TGTGCCAGTAGTATTCACAGGGGGCCCAATCAGCCCCAGCATTTT. Complete variable domain (other parts from reference TRBV19 and TRBJ1-5): DGGITQSPKYLFRKEGQNVTLSCEQNLNHDAMYWYRQDPGQGLRLIYYSQIVNDFQKGDIAEGYSVSREKKESFPLTVTSAQKNPTAFYLCASSIHRGPNQPQHFGDGTRLSIL.

The chain carries TRBV9 and TRBJ2-1, with TRBD2 matching 10 bases. The CDR3 is 17 residues long. V shed 3 bases, J shed 2 bases, and the junction held 8 bases outside the gene matches. Germline CDR1 and CDR2: SGDLS and YYNGEE. The CDR3 region is CASSDALSGRAYNEQFF. DNA for the CDR3: TGTGCCAGCAGCGATGCCCTCAGCGGGAGGGCCTACAATGAGCAGTTCTTC.

The chain has TRBV7-3 and TRBJ1-2; the D gene is possibly TRBD1 (5 bases). V lost 6 bases, J lost 6 bases, and 17 bases lay in between. Germline V gene lookup returns CDR1 SGHTA and CDR2 FQGTGA. The CDR3 length is 14 residues. CDR3 bases: TGTGCCAGCAGTTCCAGGGCAGGGTTTGATGGCTACACCTTC. Translation: CASSSRAGFDGYTF.

The rearrangement joins TRBV7-9 to TRBJ2-1; weak D call: TRBD2 (6 bases). V was shortened by 0 bases and J by 4 bases, with 10 bases between the two germline ends. Looked up from germline, CDR1 is SEHNR and CDR2 is FQNEAQ (reference sequence). This CDR3 comprises 15 residues. CDR3 sequence (DNA): TGTGCCAGCAGCTTAGCGTCGGGGGTTTACAATGAGCAGTTCTTC. It codes for CASSLASGVYNEQFF. Filled out from reference TRBV7-9 and TRBJ2-1, the complete variable domain reads DTGVSQNPRHKITKRGQNVTFRCDPISEHNRLYWYRQTLGQGPEFLTYFQNEAQLEKSRLLSDRFSAERPKGSFSTLEIQRTEQGDSAMYLCASSLASGVYNEQFFGPGTRLTVL.

The chain joins TRBV9 to TRBJ1-2, with D perhaps TRBD1 (6 bases). Trimming removed 0 bases at V and 5 bases at J, with 14 bases between. This CDR3 region has 15 residues. Germline CDR1 SGDLS, CDR2 YYNGEE. The CDR3 loop reads CASSVEGEDKYGYTF. Here the CDR3 DNA reads TGTGCCAGCAGCGTAGAGGGGGAAGATAAGTATGGCTACACCTTC.

The chain couples TRBV19 to TRBJ2-7; the D is unclear. Germline V gives CDR1 LNHDA, CDR2 SQIVND (reference sequence). This CDR3 is built from 14 residues. Trimming pared 1 base from V and 3 bases from J, leaving 10 bases between. CDR3 in amino acids: CASSIGGQNYEQYF. The CDR3 DNA reads TGTGCCAGTAGTATAGGTGGGCAGAACTACGAGCAGTACTTC.

This clone was seen only once. This sequence joins TRBV18 and TRBJ2-5, with D possibly matching TRBD2 (6 bases). This CDR3 region has 15 residues. The V end lost 4 bases, the J end lost 1 base, and 13 bases lay between the germline ends. Germline CDR1 is KGHSH and CDR2 is LQKENI. As DNA, the CDR3 is TGTGCCAGCTCACGTAGCGCGGGGAGCCAAGAGACCCAGTACTTC. This sequence encodes CASSRSAGSQETQYF.

The CDR3 region has the DNA TGTGCCAGCAGCCCCCGGATAGCGGACACAGATACGCAGTATTTT. Protein sequence: CASSPRIADTDTQYF. The chain links TRBV7-2 to TRBJ2-3, with a weak D call TRBD2 (6 bases). The germline CDR1 and CDR2 sequences are SGHTA and FQGNSA. Deletions cut 5 bases from V and 2 bases from J, with 14 bases between. The CDR3 is 15 residues long.

CDR3 nucleotide sequence: TGTGCCAGCAGTGAAATTCAGGGGGCAAAACTGTTTTTT. Its protein is CASSEIQGAKLFF. The chain uses TRBV2 and TRBJ1-4; 8 bases fit TRBD1. Germline CDR1 reads SNHLY; CDR2 reads FYNNEI. The CDR3 totals 13 residues. V lost 2 bases and J lost 10; bases outside the gene matches: 3.

This chain joins TRBV6-5 and TRBJ2-1; weak D call: TRBD1 (6 bases). The V end lost 5 bases, the J end lost 8 bases, and 16 bases lay between the germline ends. The CDR3 runs 14 residues. Germline V gene sequence: CDR1 MNHEY, CDR2 SVGAGI. CDR3 bases: TGTGCCAGCAGTCCAAGCCCCAACAGGGATGAGCAGTTCTTC. Translation gives CASSPSPNRDEQFF.

V is TRBV19 and J is TRBJ1-5, with 7 positions matching TRBD1. Unmatched junction bases numbered 5, after V lost 3 bases and J lost 6 bases. The CDR3 runs 14 residues. CDR1 is LNHDA and CDR2 is SQIVND in the germline V gene (reference sequence). The CDR3 coding sequence is TGTGCCAGTAGTATCTTAACAGGGGCTCAGCCCCAGCATTTT. Translating gives CASSILTGAQPQHF.

V and J are TRBV6-6 and TRBJ2-7, with 8 bases lining up with TRBD1. V was pared by 6 bases and J by 3 bases, with 10 bases of the junction left unmatched. The V gene's germline CDR1 is MNHNY and CDR2 SVGAGI (reference sequence). CDR3 length: 15 residues. CDR3 DNA: TGTGCCAGCAGAGGTGGGCAGGGGGCCATCTACGAGCAGTACTTC. It is translated as CASRGGQGAIYEQYF.

The V call is TRBV27, the J call TRBJ1-2, with D possibly matching TRBD1 (6 bases). Germline CDR1 and CDR2: MNHEY and SMNVEV (reference sequence). The CDR3 sequence is 17 residues long. The V and J ends lost 0 bases and 4 bases respectively, with 18 bases between them. The CDR3 DNA is TGTGCCAGCAGTTTATCAATAATAGTATTGGACAGCTATGGCTACACCTTC. Amino acid sequence: CASSLSIIVLDSYGYTF.